This T cell receptor (beta chain) stems from a study of cytomegalovirus exposure and HLA in healthy donors. The CDR3 is 13 amino acids. Germline CDR1 PRHDT, CDR2 FYEKMQ (reference sequence). Deletions cut 1 base from V and 1 base from J, with 5 bases between. The study, taken as a whole, reports: With later analysis, a missense DCLRE1C variant became linked to TCR beta V- and J-gene trimming.

PCR was performed using 60 Vbeta and 13 Jbeta primers. Authors' processing steps: In a later analysis, 79 million or so unique TCR beta chains included roughly 11 million shared by two or more donors. Measured with immunoSEQ multiplex PCR; TCRdb has only the in-frame clones, and not every one. The V and J calls and clone size were taken over from that table, and D and trimming were inferred from the DNA. The sample shows fewer than 120,000 clones, 76% of them seen only once. Note on this clone: Its antigen is unidentified.

The receptor's source is a man aged 25 to 45 in good health and CMV-seropositive. The chain uses TRBV13 and TRBJ2-7; D not certain. The sequenced sample consisted of PBMCs. The CDR3 DNA is TGTGCCAGCAGCTTAGAATTATCCTACGAGCAGTACTTC. It specifies CASSLELSYEQYF.